A single TCR beta chain is shown here with its context. Its matching antigen is unknown. The data were produced by immunoSEQ multiplex PCR, yet TCRdb's version contains in-frame clones alone and is incomplete. Of about 81,000 clones detected, roughly 84% appear once; the ten largest clones hold around 19%. During the collection period, no donor immune events like infections were recorded. The data were taken from a study of identifying expanded T cells in peripheral blood. The study's findings and limits: Roughly two-week clone count variance significantly increased as total template count grew. Technical replicates showed approximately 1.2 changed clones; approximately 2 weeks about 16.4; four weeks 19.

The clonotype was recovered from a person aged 18 to 75 in good health. The specimen was blood.

The CDR3 DNA is TGTGCCAGCAGCTTCGCCGGGGGTAACTATGGCTACACCTTC. Residues: CASSFAGGNYGYTF. V is TRBV7-2 and J is TRBJ1-2; tentative D call: TRBD1 (5 bases). Per the germline V gene, CDR1 is SGHTA and CDR2 is FQGNSA. The CDR3 has 14 residues. V was trimmed by 3 bases and J by 1 base, leaving 9 bases between them.